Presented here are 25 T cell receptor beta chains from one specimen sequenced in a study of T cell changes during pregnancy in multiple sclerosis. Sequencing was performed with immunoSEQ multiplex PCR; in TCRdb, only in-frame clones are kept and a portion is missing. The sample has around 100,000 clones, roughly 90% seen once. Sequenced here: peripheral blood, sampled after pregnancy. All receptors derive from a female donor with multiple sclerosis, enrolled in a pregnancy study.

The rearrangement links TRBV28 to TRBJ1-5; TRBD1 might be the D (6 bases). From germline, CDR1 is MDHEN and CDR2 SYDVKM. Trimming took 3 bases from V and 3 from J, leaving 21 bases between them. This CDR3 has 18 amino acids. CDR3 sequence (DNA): TGTGCCAGCAGTTTCACCCCACAGGGTTTAGGCGTCAATCAGCCCCAGCATTTT. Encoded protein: CASSFTPQGLGVNQPQHF.

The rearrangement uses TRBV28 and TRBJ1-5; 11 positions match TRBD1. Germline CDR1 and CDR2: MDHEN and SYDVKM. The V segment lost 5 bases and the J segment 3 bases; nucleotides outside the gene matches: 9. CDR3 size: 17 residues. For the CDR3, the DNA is TGTGCCAGCAGTCCAGAACTGGGACAGGGGGACAATCAGCCCCAGCATTTT. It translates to CASSPELGQGDNQPQHF. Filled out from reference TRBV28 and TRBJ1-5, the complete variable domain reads DVKVTQSSRYLVKRTGEKVFLECVQDMDHENMFWYRQDPGLGLRLIYFSYDVKMKEKGDIPEGYSVSREKKERFSLILESASTNQTSMYLCASSPELGQGDNQPQHFGDGTRLSIL.

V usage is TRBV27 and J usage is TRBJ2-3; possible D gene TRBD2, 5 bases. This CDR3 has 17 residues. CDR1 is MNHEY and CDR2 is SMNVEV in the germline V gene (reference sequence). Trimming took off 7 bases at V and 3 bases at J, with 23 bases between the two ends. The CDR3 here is CASKPLGWGALTDTQYF. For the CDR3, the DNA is TGTGCCAGCAAGCCCCTGGGGTGGGGAGCCTTGACAGATACGCAGTATTTT.

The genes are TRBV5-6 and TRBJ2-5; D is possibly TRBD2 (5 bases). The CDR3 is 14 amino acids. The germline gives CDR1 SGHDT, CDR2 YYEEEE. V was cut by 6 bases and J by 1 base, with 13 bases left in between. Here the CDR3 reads CASTKRVRQETQYF. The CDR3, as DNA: TGTGCCAGCACGAAGAGGGTACGCCAAGAGACCCAGTACTTC. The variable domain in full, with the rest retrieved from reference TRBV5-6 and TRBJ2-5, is DAGVTQSPTHLIKTRGQQVTLRCSPKSGHDTVSWYQQALGQGPQFIFQYYEEEERQRGNFPDRFSGHQFPNYSSELNVNALLLGDSALYLCASTKRVRQETQYFGPGTRLLVL.

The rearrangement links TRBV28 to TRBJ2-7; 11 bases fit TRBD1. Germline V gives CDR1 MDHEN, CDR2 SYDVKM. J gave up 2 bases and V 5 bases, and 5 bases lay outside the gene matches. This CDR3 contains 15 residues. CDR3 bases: TGTGCCAGCAGTGGACCGGGACAGGGGGCCTACGAGCAGTACTTC. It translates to CASSGPGQGAYEQYF. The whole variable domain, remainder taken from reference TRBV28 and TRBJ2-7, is DVKVTQSSRYLVKRTGEKVFLECVQDMDHENMFWYRQDPGLGLRLIYFSYDVKMKEKGDIPEGYSVSREKKERFSLILESASTNQTSMYLCASSGPGQGAYEQYFGPGTRLTVT.

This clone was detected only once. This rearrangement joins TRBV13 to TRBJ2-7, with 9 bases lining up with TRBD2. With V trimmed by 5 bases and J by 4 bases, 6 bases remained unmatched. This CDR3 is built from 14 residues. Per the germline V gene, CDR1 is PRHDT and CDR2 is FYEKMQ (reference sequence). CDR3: CASSTGLANYEQYF. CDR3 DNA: TGTGCCAGCAGCACCGGACTAGCGAATTACGAGCAGTACTTC.

Written as DNA, the CDR3 is TGTGCCAGCAGCTTGTCGGGAGACATTGGCGGGGAGCTGTTTTTT. Amino acid sequence: CASSLSGDIGGELFF. This chain joins TRBV7-6 and TRBJ2-2; D is possibly TRBD2 (6 bases). The length of the CDR3 is 15 residues. Germline V lookup: CDR1 SGHVS, CDR2 FNYEAQ. Trimming took off 3 bases at V and 7 bases at J, with 15 bases between the two ends.

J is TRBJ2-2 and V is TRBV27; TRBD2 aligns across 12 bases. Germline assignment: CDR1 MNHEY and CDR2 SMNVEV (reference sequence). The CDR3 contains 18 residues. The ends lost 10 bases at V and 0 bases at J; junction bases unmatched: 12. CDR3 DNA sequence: TGTGCCACCCAAAAGTCTAGCGGGAGGGTCGCGAACACCGGGGAGCTGTTTTTT. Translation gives CATQKSSGRVANTGELFF.

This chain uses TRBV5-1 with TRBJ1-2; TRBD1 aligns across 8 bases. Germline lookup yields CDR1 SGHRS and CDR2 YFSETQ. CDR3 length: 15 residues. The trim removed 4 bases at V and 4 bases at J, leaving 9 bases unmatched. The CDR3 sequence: CASSPRQGSSYGYTF. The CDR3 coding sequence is TGCGCCAGCAGCCCTCGACAGGGGAGTAGCTATGGCTACACCTTC.

The CDR3 protein is CASSFSGGAVETQYF. CDR3 nucleotide sequence: TGTGCCAGCAGCTTTAGCGGGGGGGCCGTGGAGACCCAGTACTTC. This rearrangement joins TRBV28 to TRBJ2-5; 11 bases are a match to TRBD2. V lost 6 bases and J lost 5; bases outside the gene matches: 8. CDR3 length: 15 amino acids. The germline V gene has CDR1 MDHEN and CDR2 SYDVKM.

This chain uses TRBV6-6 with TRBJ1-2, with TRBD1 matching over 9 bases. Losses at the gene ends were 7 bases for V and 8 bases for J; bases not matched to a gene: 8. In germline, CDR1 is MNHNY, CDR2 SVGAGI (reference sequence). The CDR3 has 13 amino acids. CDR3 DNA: TGTGCCAGCACAGACAGGGGGGGTGGGGGCTACACCTTC. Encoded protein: CASTDRGGGGYTF.

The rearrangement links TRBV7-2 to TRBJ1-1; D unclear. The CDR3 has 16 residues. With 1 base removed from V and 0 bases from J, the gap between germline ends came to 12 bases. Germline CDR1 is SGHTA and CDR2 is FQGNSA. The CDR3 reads CASSLESGRLNTEAFF. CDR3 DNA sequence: TGTGCCAGCAGCTTAGAATCAGGCAGACTGAACACTGAAGCTTTCTTT.

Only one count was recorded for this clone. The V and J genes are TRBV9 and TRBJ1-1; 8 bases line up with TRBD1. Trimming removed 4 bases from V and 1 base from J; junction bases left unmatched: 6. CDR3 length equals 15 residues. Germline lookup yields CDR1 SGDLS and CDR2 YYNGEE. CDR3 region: CASSPGTGPNTEAFF. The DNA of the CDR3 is TGTGCCAGCAGCCCTGGGACAGGCCCGAACACTGAAGCTTTCTTT.

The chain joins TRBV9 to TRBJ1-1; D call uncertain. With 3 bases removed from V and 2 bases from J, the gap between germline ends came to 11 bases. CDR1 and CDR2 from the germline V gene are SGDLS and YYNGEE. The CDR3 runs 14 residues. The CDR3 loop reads CASSADGENTEAFF. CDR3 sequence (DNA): TGTGCCAGCAGCGCTGACGGGGAAAACACTGAAGCTTTCTTT.

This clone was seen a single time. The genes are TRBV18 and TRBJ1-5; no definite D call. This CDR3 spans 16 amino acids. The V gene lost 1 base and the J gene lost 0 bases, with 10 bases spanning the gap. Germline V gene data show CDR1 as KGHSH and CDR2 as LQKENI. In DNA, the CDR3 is TGTGCCAGCTCACCACGTCTGCAGATTAGCAATCAGCCCCAGCATTTT. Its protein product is CASSPRLQISNQPQHF.

The CDR3 loop reads CASSIDQEVQPQHF. The CDR3 DNA sequence: TGTGCCAGTAGTATAGATCAGGAGGTTCAGCCCCAGCATTTT. V usage is TRBV19 and J usage is TRBJ1-5; D is uncertain. The CDR3 has 14 amino acids. Between the trimmed V and J ends, which lost 0 bases and 6 bases, there was a span of 9 bases. Germline V gene sequence: CDR1 LNHDA, CDR2 SQIVND (reference sequence). Complete variable domain (other parts from reference TRBV19 and TRBJ1-5): DGGITQSPKYLFRKEGQNVTLSCEQNLNHDAMYWYRQDPGQGLRLIYYSQIVNDFQKGDIAEGYSVSREKKESFPLTVTSAQKNPTAFYLCASSIDQEVQPQHFGDGTRLSIL.

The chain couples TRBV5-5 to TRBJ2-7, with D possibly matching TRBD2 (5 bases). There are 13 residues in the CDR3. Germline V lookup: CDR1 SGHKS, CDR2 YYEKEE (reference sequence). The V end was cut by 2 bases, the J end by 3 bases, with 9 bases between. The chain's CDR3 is CASSLSGVYEQYF. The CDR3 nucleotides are TGTGCCAGCAGCTTAAGCGGCGTCTACGAGCAGTACTTC.

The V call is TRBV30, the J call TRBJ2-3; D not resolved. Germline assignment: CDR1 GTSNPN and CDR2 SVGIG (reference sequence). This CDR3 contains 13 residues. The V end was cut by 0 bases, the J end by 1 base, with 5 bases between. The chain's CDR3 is CAWSVKRTDTQYF. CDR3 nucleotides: TGTGCCTGGAGTGTTAAGCGCACAGATACGCAGTATTTT.

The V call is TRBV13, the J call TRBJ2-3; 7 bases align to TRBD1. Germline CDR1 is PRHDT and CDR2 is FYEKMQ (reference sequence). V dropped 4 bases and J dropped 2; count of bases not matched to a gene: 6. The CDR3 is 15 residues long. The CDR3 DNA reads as TGTGCCAGCAGCTCCAGGGGGAAGAACACAGATACGCAGTATTTT. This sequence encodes CASSSRGKNTDTQYF.

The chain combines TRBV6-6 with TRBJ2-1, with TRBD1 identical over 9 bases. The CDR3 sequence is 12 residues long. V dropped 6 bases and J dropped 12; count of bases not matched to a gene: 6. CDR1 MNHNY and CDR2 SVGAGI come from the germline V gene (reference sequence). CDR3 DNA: TGTGCCAGCAGCTTACAGGGGGCGGGGCAGTTCTTC. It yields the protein CASSLQGAGQFF.

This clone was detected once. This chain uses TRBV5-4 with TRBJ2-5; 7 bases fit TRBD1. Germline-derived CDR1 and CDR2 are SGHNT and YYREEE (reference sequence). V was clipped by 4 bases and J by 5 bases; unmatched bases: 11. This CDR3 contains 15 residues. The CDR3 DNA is TGTGCCAGCAGCAAAACAAATAGCAGGGGGGAGACCCAGTACTTC. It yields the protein CASSKTNSRGETQYF.

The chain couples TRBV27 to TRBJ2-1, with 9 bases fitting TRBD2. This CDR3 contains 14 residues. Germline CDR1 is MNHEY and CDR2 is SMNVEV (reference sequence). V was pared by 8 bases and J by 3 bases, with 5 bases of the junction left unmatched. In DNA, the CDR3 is TGTGCCAGCGAACGTAGCGGGAGCTACAATGAGCAGTTCTTC. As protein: CASERSGSYNEQFF.

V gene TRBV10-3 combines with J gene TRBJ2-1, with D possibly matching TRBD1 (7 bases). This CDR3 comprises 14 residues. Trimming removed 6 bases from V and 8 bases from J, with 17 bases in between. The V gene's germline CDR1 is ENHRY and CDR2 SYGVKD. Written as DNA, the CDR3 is TGTGCCATCAGGATGGCACAGGGGAGGTATGAGCAGTTCTTC. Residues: CAIRMAQGRYEQFF.

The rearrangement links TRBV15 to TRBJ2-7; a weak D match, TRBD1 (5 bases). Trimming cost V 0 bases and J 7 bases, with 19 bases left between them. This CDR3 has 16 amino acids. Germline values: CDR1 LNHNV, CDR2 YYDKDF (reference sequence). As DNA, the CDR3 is TGTGCCACCAGCAGAGATGATTTAGGGGTAGGTCGGGAGCAGTACTTC. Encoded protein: CATSRDDLGVGREQYF.

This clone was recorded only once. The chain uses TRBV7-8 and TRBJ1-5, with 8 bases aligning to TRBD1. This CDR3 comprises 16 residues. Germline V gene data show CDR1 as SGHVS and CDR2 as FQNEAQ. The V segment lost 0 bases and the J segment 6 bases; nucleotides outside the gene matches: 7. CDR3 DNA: TGTGCCAGCAGCTTAGCGGAGTCAGGGGGCAGTCAGCCCCAGCATTTT. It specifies CASSLAESGGSQPQHF.